Shown below are 13 T cell receptor beta chains from a single sample sequenced in a study of blood T cell repertoires in COVID-19. The assay was immunoSEQ multiplex PCR, and TCRdb's table has in-frame clones only and misses some. The repertoire consists of over 95,000 clones, with more than 70% occurring once and the leading ten covering approximately 5%. The sample comprised peripheral blood. The receptor source for this set is a woman in her sixties or seventies with COVID-19, enrolled during active disease.

This clone was observed a few times. The chain recombines TRBV14 with TRBJ1-2; 9 bases are shared with TRBD1. The CDR3 spans 15 residues. Germline lookup yields CDR1 SGHDN and CDR2 FVKESK. The J segment lost 8 bases and the V segment lost 1 base, leaving 8 bases of the junction unmatched. CDR3 residues: CASSQGKDRGWGYTF. CDR3 sequence (DNA): TGTGCCAGCAGCCAAGGGAAGGACAGGGGCTGGGGCTACACCTTC.

This chain's CDR3 is CASRREEAGYTF. For the CDR3, the DNA is TGCGCCAGCAGGCGGGAGGAGGCTGGCTACACCTTC. The chain has TRBV5-1 and TRBJ1-2, with D unresolved. V lost 5 bases, J lost 7 bases, and 12 bases lay in between. This CDR3 is 12 amino acids long. CDR1 SGHRS and CDR2 YFSETQ come from the germline V gene. Full variable domain (remainder filled in from reference TRBV5-1 and TRBJ1-2): KAGVTQTPRYLIKTRGQQVTLSCSPISGHRSVSWYQQTPGQGLQFLFEYFSETQRNKGNFPGRFSGRQFSNSRSEMNVSTLELGDSALYLCASRREEAGYTFGSGTRLTVV.

In its sample, this clone was seen a few times. The rearrangement links TRBV2 to TRBJ1-1; perhaps TRBD1 as D (6 bases). The CDR3 runs 12 residues. The germline CDR1 and CDR2 sequences are SNHLY and FYNNEI. The V and J ends lost 10 bases and 8 bases respectively, with 17 bases between them. The CDR3 nucleotides read TGTGCCATTTTCCGGGACACCAGAGAAGCTTTCTTT. It encodes CAIFRDTREAFF.

V is TRBV10-3 and J is TRBJ2-1, with TRBD2 identical over 10 bases. Trimming at V came to 3 bases and at J to 3 bases, leaving 5 bases not matched to a gene. The V gene's germline CDR1 is ENHRY and CDR2 SYGVKD. The CDR3 extends over 16 amino acids. In DNA, the CDR3 is TGTGCCATCAGTGATACGGCTAGCGGGGGCTACAATGAGCAGTTCTTC. Protein product: CAISDTASGGYNEQFF.

The chain combines TRBV3-1 (or the pseudogene TRBV3-2) with TRBJ1-1; 9 positions agree with TRBD1. The CDR3 consists of 13 residues. Germline loops: CDR1 LGHDT, CDR2 YNNKEL (reference sequence). The V gene end was trimmed by 6 bases and the J gene end by 7 bases; junction bases not matched to a gene: 6. Here the CDR3 DNA reads TGTGCCAGCAGAATACAGGGGGCCTATGAAGCTTTCTTT. Translated, it gives CASRIQGAYEAFF.

In this sample, this clone turned up once. The chain recombines TRBV11-2 with TRBJ1-1, with 12 bases matching TRBD1. The CDR3 totals 16 residues. V gave up 5 bases and J gave up 1 base; unmatched junction bases: 5. Per germline, CDR1 SGHAT and CDR2 FQNNGV. The CDR3 sequence: CASSHGTGGRNTEAFF. CDR3 DNA sequence: TGTGCCAGCAGCCACGGGACAGGGGGCCGGAACACTGAAGCTTTCTTT.

V is TRBV6-5 and J is TRBJ1-1, with TRBD1 matching over 7 bases. V lost 2 bases to trimming and J lost 2 bases; unmatched junction nucleotides: 5. Per germline, CDR1 MNHEY and CDR2 SVGAGI. The CDR3 loop spans 15 amino acids. The CDR3: CASSYTQGLNTEAFF. As DNA, the CDR3 is TGTGCCAGCAGTTACACACAGGGGCTAAACACTGAAGCTTTCTTT.

V is TRBV3-1 (or the pseudogene TRBV3-2) and J is TRBJ2-5; D may be TRBD1 (6 bases). The V and J ends lost 1 base and 0 bases respectively, with 12 bases between them. The CDR3 is 16 residues long. Germline V CDR1 and CDR2: LGHDT, YNNKEL (reference sequence). The CDR3 sequence is CASSQGLDRHQETQYF. CDR3 DNA: TGTGCCAGCAGCCAAGGACTGGACAGACACCAAGAGACCCAGTACTTC.

The chain carries TRBV5-1 and TRBJ1-2; the match to TRBD1 covers 10 bases. CDR1 and CDR2 (germline): SGHRS, YFSETQ. The V and J ends lost 4 bases and 7 bases, in that order; junction bases with no gene match: 10. CDR3 length: 15 residues. The CDR3 protein is CASSTRQGAPGGYTF. The CDR3 bases are TGCGCCAGCAGCACGCGACAGGGGGCCCCGGGTGGCTACACCTTC. The variable domain in full, completed from reference TRBV5-1 and TRBJ1-2, reads KAGVTQTPRYLIKTRGQQVTLSCSPISGHRSVSWYQQTPGQGLQFLFEYFSETQRNKGNFPGRFSGRQFSNSRSEMNVSTLELGDSALYLCASSTRQGAPGGYTFGSGTRLTVV.

V gene TRBV15 combines with J gene TRBJ1-1; 8 nucleotides match TRBD1. CDR3 length equals 13 residues. The germline V gene encodes CDR1 LNHNV and CDR2 YYDKDF (reference sequence). V lost 7 bases, J lost 3 bases, and 4 bases stayed unmatched. CDR3 nucleotides: TGTGCCACCAAACAGGGGGGGGACACTGAAGCTTTCTTT. Protein product: CATKQGGDTEAFF.

The chain is built from TRBV5-1 and TRBJ1-2; maybe TRBD1 (5 bases). Trimming cost V 0 bases and J 0 bases, with 9 bases left between them. Germline V gene lookup returns CDR1 SGHRS and CDR2 YFSETQ. CDR3 length equals 15 residues. CDR3 sequence (DNA): TGCGCCAGCAGCTTGGCGGGGGTTACTAACTATGGCTACACCTTC. It yields the protein CASSLAGVTNYGYTF.

This clone was counted a few times. The same CDR3 can be traced to other DNA sequences in this sample. The CDR3 sequence is CASSLSANYGYTF. Here the CDR3 DNA reads TGTGCCAGCAGTTTATCGGCTAACTATGGCTACACCTTC. This chain uses TRBV12-3 or TRBV12-4 with TRBJ1-2; no definite D call. The CDR3 runs 13 residues. Trimming left V 2 bases short and J 0 bases short, with 4 bases between.

CDR3 coding DNA: TGTGCCAGCAGCCCGGTTACCGGGAGCTCCTACAATGAGCAGTTCTTC. The encoded protein is CASSPVTGSSYNEQFF. The chain recombines TRBV3-1 (or the pseudogene TRBV3-2) with TRBJ2-1; D possibly corresponds to TRBD2 (6 bases). Germline V gene sequence: CDR1 LGHDT, CDR2 YNNKEL (reference sequence). The CDR3 has 16 amino acids. Trimming left V 4 bases short and J 0 bases short, with 13 bases between.